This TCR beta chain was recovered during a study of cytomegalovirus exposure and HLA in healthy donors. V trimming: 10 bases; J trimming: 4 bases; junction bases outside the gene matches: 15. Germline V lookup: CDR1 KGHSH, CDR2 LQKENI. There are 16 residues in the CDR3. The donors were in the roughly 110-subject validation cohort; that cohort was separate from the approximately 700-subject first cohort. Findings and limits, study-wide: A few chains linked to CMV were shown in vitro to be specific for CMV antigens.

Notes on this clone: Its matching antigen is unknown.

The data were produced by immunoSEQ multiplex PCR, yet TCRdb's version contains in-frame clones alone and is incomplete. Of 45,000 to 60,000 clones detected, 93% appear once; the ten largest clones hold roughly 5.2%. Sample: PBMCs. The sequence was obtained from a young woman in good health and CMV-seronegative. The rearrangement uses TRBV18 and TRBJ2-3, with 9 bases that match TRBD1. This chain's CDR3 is CATPPDRGIVPDTQYF. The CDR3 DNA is TGTGCCACCCCTCCCGACAGGGGGATCGTGCCAGATACGCAGTATTTT.